The 9 T cell receptor beta chains in this list originate from one sample, sequenced in a study of Ad26.COV2.S vaccination and SARS-CoV-2 variants. Profiled with immunoSEQ multiplex PCR; TCRdb holds only in-frame clones, not every one. Of about 420,000 clones listed, roughly 88% are singletons. The sample's treatment: about 20 received Ad26.COV2.S at low or high dose, single or two shots; about five received placebo; per-sample allocation not given. Each sample was drawn 63 days after the first injection (of vaccine or placebo). The material was peripheral blood, obtained in a trial of Ad26.COV2.S vaccine versus placebo. These receptors originate from a person aged 18-60 years who received the Ad26.COV2.S COVID-19 vaccine or a placebo.

This chain connects TRBV4-3 to TRBJ2-3; tentatively, D is TRBD2 (6 bases). V was trimmed by 2 bases and J by 5 bases, leaving 23 bases between them. CDR1 is LGHNA and CDR2 is YSLEER in the germline V gene. The length of the CDR3 is 18 residues. The CDR3: CASSQLYPGGGDLDTQYF. DNA for the CDR3: TGCGCCAGCAGCCAATTATATCCAGGAGGCGGGGACCTAGATACGCAGTATTTT.

The chain uses TRBV6-5 and TRBJ1-1, with D unclear. The CDR3 extends over 11 amino acids. Germline CDR1 MNHEY, CDR2 SVGAGI. V lost 6 bases to trimming and J lost 3 bases, with 5 bases between them. CDR3 sequence (DNA): TGTGCCAGCAGAAGGGACACTGAAGCTTTCTTT. This codes for CASRRDTEAFF.

The chain employs TRBV18 and TRBJ1-5; the match to TRBD1 covers 10 bases. This CDR3 region has 17 residues. CDR1 and CDR2 from the germline V gene are KGHSH and LQKENI. J gave up 5 bases and V 3 bases, and 10 bases lay outside the gene matches. This chain's CDR3 is CASSPNTGTGEDQPQHF. In DNA form, the CDR3 reads TGTGCCAGCTCACCGAATACCGGGACAGGGGAGGATCAGCCCCAGCATTTT.

This rearrangement joins TRBV4-1 to TRBJ2-7; the match to TRBD1 covers 9 bases. This CDR3 contains 17 residues. In germline, CDR1 is MGHRA, CDR2 YSYEKL. J was trimmed by 2 bases and V by 2 bases; bases with no gene match: 10. The CDR3 region has the DNA TGCGCCAGCAGCCAATACACCGGGACAGGGATGACCTACGAGCAGTACTTC. Protein: CASSQYTGTGMTYEQYF.

The chain couples TRBV5-1 to TRBJ1-1; weak D call: TRBD1 (5 bases). This CDR3 region has 16 residues. Germline V gene sequence: CDR1 SGHRS, CDR2 YFSETQ. With 2 bases removed from V and 1 base from J, the gap between germline ends came to 15 bases. The CDR3 spells CASSLDPGRGNTEAFF. The CDR3 nucleotides read TGCGCCAGCAGCTTAGATCCGGGACGAGGGAACACTGAAGCTTTCTTT.

This clone was seen a single time. This chain links TRBV18 with TRBJ2-7; D gene ambiguous. CDR1 is KGHSH, CDR2 LQKENI, per germline. This CDR3 region has 13 residues. V was shortened by 3 bases and J by 4 bases, with 10 bases between the two germline ends. The CDR3 DNA sequence: TGTGCCAGCTCACCGTTGACTGGGTACGAGCAGTACTTC. Translating it yields CASSPLTGYEQYF.

The count of this clone is one. The J gene is TRBJ2-3, the V gene TRBV9, with TRBD2 as a possible D gene (6 bases). V was shortened by 2 bases and J by 6 bases, with 10 bases between the two germline ends. CDR1 and CDR2 (germline): SGDLS, YYNGEE. CDR3 length: 13 residues. DNA for the CDR3: TGTGCCAGCAGCGTTTGGGGGGTTGATACGCAGTATTTT. Amino acid sequence: CASSVWGVDTQYF.

This clone was seen just once. The chain recombines TRBV2 with TRBJ2-4, with a tentative D call TRBD1 (5 bases). In germline, CDR1 is SNHLY, CDR2 FYNNEI. Between the trimmed V and J ends, which lost 6 bases and 15 bases, there was a span of 12 bases. This CDR3 spans 10 amino acids. This CDR3 is CASRGVGLYF. CDR3 in DNA: TGTGCCAGCAGAGGGGTGGGGCTGTACTTC.

The rearrangement uses TRBV4-3 and TRBJ2-2; possibly TRBD1 for D (5 bases). The CDR3 spans 17 residues. Germline CDR1 reads LGHNA; CDR2 reads YSLEER. Deletions cut 0 bases from V and 5 bases from J, with 16 bases between. CDR3 residues: CASSQEVWQGDTGELFF. The CDR3 DNA follows: TGCGCCAGCAGCCAAGAAGTGTGGCAGGGTGATACCGGGGAGCTGTTTTTT.